This TCR beta chain was documented in a study of blood T cell repertoires in COVID-19. Study-wide background: Sites across the United States, Italy and Spain contributed samples from acute and convalescent COVID-19. T cells, B-cell-depleted T cells, or PBMCs provided the cDNA or gDNA that served as material.

The V end lost 4 bases, the J end lost 14 bases, and 16 bases lay between the germline ends. Per germline, CDR1 SGHRS and CDR2 YFSETQ. CDR3 size: 13 residues. As originally analysed: Scientists estimated how many nucleated cells there were by amplifying reference gene primers. The data were produced by immunoSEQ multiplex PCR, yet TCRdb's version contains in-frame clones alone and is incomplete. D and trimming come from the DNA, and the V and J calls and clone size come from that table. This sample has roughly 100,000 clones, with around 87% found just once. This receptor was taken from a woman aged 50 to 60 with COVID-19, enrolled during active disease. Sample: peripheral blood. The chain links TRBV5-1 to TRBJ1-6; no clear D gene. CDR3 in amino acids: CASSLHIAATLHF. As DNA, the CDR3 is TGCGCCAGCAGCCTGCACATCGCTGCCACCCTCCACTTT.